Following are 30 T cell receptor beta chains from one sample sequenced in a study of T-cell reconstitution after alpha-beta-depleted transplantation in children. Researchers prepared the TCRbeta library using unique molecular identifiers, the study reports. Each CDR3 protein gets one entry after TCRdb re-called the PCR reads with MiXCR. The top ten hold roughly 35% of the sample, which has tens of thousands of distinct CDR3 sequences, over 15% seen once. The starting material was PBMCs, mostly from graft donor cells, obtained 60 days after TCRalphabeta/CD19-depleted stem cell transplant. All receptors derive from a male patient aged 2 to 10 who had a stem cell transplant for acute lymphoblastic leukemia, so the T cells may come from the graft donor.

The chain employs TRBV5-1 and TRBJ1-3; the D is unclear. This CDR3 comprises 15 residues. The V and J ends lost 0 bases and 0 bases respectively, with 7 bases between them. Germline V gives CDR1 SGHRS, CDR2 YFSETQ. The CDR3 is CASSLDFHSGNTIYF. As DNA, the CDR3 is TGCGCCAGCAGCTTGGACTTCCACTCTGGAAACACCATATATTTT.

This clonotype was seen at least ten times. The J gene is TRBJ1-4, the V gene TRBV20-1, with TRBD1 as a possible D gene (6 bases). In germline, CDR1 is DFQATT, CDR2 SNEGSKA (reference sequence). CDR3 length: 13 amino acids. V was clipped by 6 bases and J by 3 bases, with 11 bases between them. The CDR3 sequence is CSAGGGPNEKLFF. The DNA of the CDR3 is TGCAGTGCCGGGGGGGGGCCTAATGAAAAACTGTTTTTT.

This chain connects TRBV3-1 to TRBJ1-2; unclear D gene. The CDR3 length is 13 residues. CDR1 and CDR2 (germline): LGHDT, YNNKEL (reference sequence). Trimming removed 0 bases at V and 8 bases at J, with 10 bases between. The CDR3 loop reads CASSQDQTEGYTF. The CDR3 DNA follows: TGTGCCAGCAGCCAAGATCAAACAGAAGGCTACACCTTC. Together with reference TRBV3-1 and TRBJ1-2, the CDR3 gives the full variable domain: DTAVSQTPKYLVTQMGNDKSIKCEQNLGHDTMYWYKQDSKKFLKIMFSYNNKELIINETVPNRFSPKSPDKAHLNLHINSLELGDSAVYFCASSQDQTEGYTFGSGTRLTVV.

This clonotype was counted at least ten times. The J gene is TRBJ2-7, the V gene TRBV6-5; D not resolved. With 8 bases removed from V and 0 bases from J, the gap between germline ends came to 8 bases. CDR1 MNHEY and CDR2 SVGAGI come from the germline V gene. The CDR3 length is 12 residues. The CDR3 nucleotides read TGTGCCAGCTTGGACGGCTCCTACGAGCAGTACTTC. Translating it yields CASLDGSYEQYF.

With regard to this clonotype: The junction differs from germline at one of its ends, possibly a read error. This chain connects TRBV20-1 to TRBJ2-7; D is perhaps TRBD2 (7 bases). The length of the CDR3 is 10 residues. Germline V gives CDR1 DFQATT, CDR2 SNEGSKA (reference sequence). DNA of the CDR3: TGCAGTGCTAGAAAGGGGGGGATGAACTTC. This translates into CSARKGGMNF.

This chain links TRBV5-6 with TRBJ2-3, with 7 positions matching TRBD2. The CDR3 has 14 residues. Per germline, CDR1 SGHDT and CDR2 YYEEEE. V was pared by 1 base and J by 7 bases, with 6 bases of the junction left unmatched. CDR3 sequence: CASSLYTGGNTQYF. CDR3 DNA sequence: TGTGCCAGCAGCTTGTATACGGGAGGAAATACGCAGTATTTT.

The chain is built from TRBV7-9 and TRBJ1-1; D is possibly TRBD1 (6 bases). Germline loops: CDR1 SEHNR, CDR2 FQNEAQ (reference sequence). The ends were cut back, 3 bases at V and 4 bases at J, with 9 bases in the middle. The CDR3 has 13 amino acids. The CDR3 loop is CASSFSGATEAFF. The CDR3 nucleotides are TGTGCCAGCAGCTTTTCAGGGGCCACTGAAGCTTTCTTT.

This clonotype has just a few counts. The V call is TRBV4-2, the J call TRBJ2-3, with a tentative D call TRBD1 (5 bases). Germline V gene data show CDR1 as LGHNA and CDR2 as YNFKEQ. Trimming took off 5 bases at V and 0 bases at J, with 12 bases between the two ends. There are 15 residues in the CDR3. In DNA form, the CDR3 reads TGTGCCAGCAGCACCAGGGCTCTAAGCACAGATACGCAGTATTTT. It codes for CASSTRALSTDTQYF.

The chain is built from TRBV11-2 and TRBJ2-7, with D tentatively TRBD1 (6 bases). The germline V and J ends were trimmed by 5 bases and 5 bases, with 13 bases remaining between them. The CDR3 runs to 13 residues. Germline assignment: CDR1 SGHAT and CDR2 FQNNGV. DNA of the CDR3: TGTGCCAGCAGCCCCAACGAGGGGGACGAGCAGTACTTC. Translated, it gives CASSPNEGDEQYF.

This clonotype was detected a few times. The V and J genes are TRBV7-2 and TRBJ1-6; D call uncertain. V was cut by 6 bases and J by 9 bases, with 18 bases left in between. CDR1 is SGHTA, CDR2 FQGNSA, per germline. The CDR3 totals 15 residues. The CDR3 DNA reads TGTGCCAGCAGTCCTGTCGGTTGGGGTAGTTCACCCCTCCACTTT. This encodes CASSPVGWGSSPLHF.

This clonotype was detected ten times or more. The gene calls are TRBV7-9 and TRBJ2-5; 8 nucleotides match TRBD1. The germline V gene has CDR1 SEHNR and CDR2 FQNEAQ (reference sequence). This CDR3 has 14 residues. Trimming cost V 6 bases and J 3 bases; bases outside gene matches: 6. DNA of the CDR3: TGTGCCAGCAGGAAAACAGGGGGTGAAGAGACCCAGTACTTC. Protein sequence: CASRKTGGEETQYF.

The rearrangement links TRBV12-3 or TRBV12-4 to TRBJ2-1; D is uncertain. Trimming took 3 bases from V and 4 from J, leaving 10 bases between them. The CDR3 consists of 14 residues. The CDR3 bases are TGTGCCAGCAGTTTGGCTAGAAATTACAATGAGCAGTTCTTC. Protein: CASSLARNYNEQFF.

J is TRBJ2-1 and V is TRBV20-1; no reliable D call. There are 16 residues in the CDR3. Trimming left V 3 bases short and J 1 base short, with 16 bases between. CDR1 DFQATT and CDR2 SNEGSKA come from the germline V gene (reference sequence). CDR3: CSARDRRSNSYNEQFF. CDR3 DNA: TGCAGTGCTAGGGACCGCCGATCGAATTCCTACAATGAGCAGTTCTTC.

This clonotype was seen repeatedly, ten times or more. The chain employs TRBV11-2 and TRBJ1-2; D is unclear. The CDR3 spans 13 residues. The germline V gene encodes CDR1 SGHAT and CDR2 FQNNGV. Trimming cost V 5 bases and J 2 bases, with 9 bases left between them. This chain's CDR3 is CASSPGRNYGYTF. The CDR3 DNA follows: TGTGCCAGCAGCCCCGGACGGAACTATGGCTACACCTTC.

This clonotype appeared a few times. The rearrangement uses TRBV15 and TRBJ2-5; D gene unclear. Trimming left V 2 bases short and J 5 bases short, with 9 bases between. The CDR3 extends over 13 amino acids. Germline CDR1 is LNHNV and CDR2 is YYDKDF (reference sequence). The CDR3 loop is CATSRHFDETQYF. The CDR3 coding sequence is TGTGCCACCAGCAGACACTTTGATGAGACCCAGTACTTC. The entire variable domain, with the rest obtained from reference TRBV15 and TRBJ2-5, is as follows: DAMVIQNPRYQVTQFGKPVTLSCSQTLNHNVMYWYQQKSSQAPKLLFHYYDKDFNNEADTPDNFQSRRPNTSFCFLDIRSPGLGDTAMYLCATSRHFDETQYFGPGTRLLVL.

There are a few counts of this clonotype. V gene TRBV12-3 or TRBV12-4 combines with J gene TRBJ2-4; 7 positions match TRBD1. V shed 6 bases, J shed 1 base, and the junction held 9 bases outside the gene matches. This CDR3 contains 16 residues. CDR3 nucleotides: TGTGCCAGCAGCAAAAGACAGGGAGTCGCCAAAAACATTCAGTACTTC. Its protein is CASSKRQGVAKNIQYF.

This chain joins TRBV10-3 and TRBJ1-5; TRBD1 might be the D (6 bases). Germline CDR1 is ENHRY and CDR2 is SYGVKD. The CDR3 sequence is 13 residues long. Trimming left V 4 bases short and J 2 bases short, with 6 bases between. The CDR3 sequence: CAISGQGNQPQHF. In DNA, the CDR3 is TGTGCCATCAGTGGACAGGGCAATCAGCCCCAGCATTTT.

This clonotype was seen repeatedly, ten times or more. The chain couples TRBV20-1 to TRBJ2-3, with 7 bases fitting TRBD2. After removal of 3 bases from V and 0 bases from J, the junction contained 6 bases not matched to a gene. The CDR3 consists of 15 residues. CDR1 DFQATT and CDR2 SNEGSKA come from the germline V gene (reference sequence). The CDR3 DNA follows: TGCAGTGCTAGCTCTAGCGGAGCGAGCACAGATACGCAGTATTTT. Residues: CSASSSGASTDTQYF.

In this sample, this clonotype turned up many times. The gene calls are TRBV2 and TRBJ2-3; unclear D gene. The CDR3 covers 14 residues. The V gene lost 6 bases and the J gene lost 1 base, with 11 bases spanning the gap. Germline V lookup: CDR1 SNHLY, CDR2 FYNNEI. DNA of the CDR3: TGTGCCAGCAGCCAACGGTCTCGCACAGATACGCAGTATTTT. This translates into CASSQRSRTDTQYF.

V is TRBV11-2 and J is TRBJ2-7; D may be TRBD1 (5 bases). The J call may be wrong; the DNA end is better matched by TRBJ2-1. The CDR3 consists of 13 residues. Germline CDR1 is SGHAT and CDR2 is FQNNGV. The CDR3 loop reads CASSLGWGDEQFF. The DNA for the CDR3 is TGTGCCAGCAGCCTCGGATGGGGCGATGAGCAGTTCTTC.

This clonotype was counted only a few times. This chain links TRBV7-6 with TRBJ2-1; D is perhaps TRBD2 (6 bases). The CDR3 is 14 residues long. Trimming stripped 3 bases from V and 5 bases from J, with 11 bases between. Per the germline V gene, CDR1 is SGHVS and CDR2 is FNYEAQ. The CDR3 bases are TGTGCCAGCAGCTTGGGACTCGTCGACAATGAGCAGTTCTTC. This gives the protein CASSLGLVDNEQFF.

This clonotype was counted ten times or more. The rearrangement uses TRBV6-5 and TRBJ2-2; possibly TRBD2 for D (7 bases). Germline CDR1 is MNHEY and CDR2 is SVGAGI. This CDR3 region has 16 residues. V shed 6 bases and J shed 3 bases, with 17 bases lying between them. The CDR3 protein is CASSRGGALDTGELFF. The CDR3 nucleotides read TGTGCCAGCAGCCGTGGGGGGGCTCTCGACACCGGGGAGCTGTTTTTT.

This clonotype was detected many times. The chain joins TRBV25-1 to TRBJ2-1; 11 bases are shared with TRBD2. The ends lost 2 bases at V and 3 bases at J; junction bases unmatched: 6. Germline V lookup: CDR1 MGHDK, CDR2 SYGVNS. The CDR3 extends over 17 amino acids. CDR3 sequence: CASSEAGLAGLYNEQFF. The DNA for the CDR3 is TGTGCCAGCAGTGAAGCCGGACTAGCGGGTCTCTACAATGAGCAGTTCTTC. The variable domain in full, with the rest retrieved from reference TRBV25-1 and TRBJ2-1, is EADIYQTPRYLVIGTGKKITLECSQTMGHDKMYWYQQDPGMELHLIHYSYGVNSTEKGDLSSESTVSRIRTEHFPLTLESARPSHTSQYLCASSEAGLAGLYNEQFFGPGTRLTVL.

Relative to its sample, this clonotype is large. The chain combines TRBV12-3 or TRBV12-4 with TRBJ2-2; D ambiguous. V lost 5 bases, J lost 0 bases, and 7 bases lay in between. CDR3 length equals 14 residues. The CDR3 nucleotides read TGTGCCAGCAGTATCTATCCGAACACCGGGGAGCTGTTTTTT. Translated, it gives CASSIYPNTGELFF.

This clonotype occurred a few times. The genes are TRBV28 and TRBJ2-7, with TRBD1 as a possible D gene (5 bases). CDR1 and CDR2 (germline): MDHEN, SYDVKM. The CDR3 has 13 amino acids. V was trimmed by 6 bases and J by 2 bases, leaving 11 bases between them. CDR3 region: CASSPLGPYEQYF. Here the CDR3 DNA reads TGTGCCAGCAGCCCACTGGGGCCCTACGAGCAGTACTTC. Based on the CDR3 plus reference TRBV28 and TRBJ2-7, the full variable domain is DVKVTQSSRYLVKRTGEKVFLECVQDMDHENMFWYRQDPGLGLRLIYFSYDVKMKEKGDIPEGYSVSREKKERFSLILESASTNQTSMYLCASSPLGPYEQYFGPGTRLTVT.

This clonotype was picked up a small number of times. The V and J genes are TRBV28 and TRBJ2-7; the match to TRBD2 covers 10 bases. The CDR3 totals 13 residues. V was clipped by 8 bases and J by 3 bases; unmatched bases: 4. Germline CDR1 is MDHEN and CDR2 is SYDVKM. CDR3 nucleotides: TGTGCCAGCTGGGAGCGGGAGGGCTACGAGCAGTACTTC. It is translated as CASWEREGYEQYF.

This clonotype was recorded many times. The chain joins TRBV21-1 to TRBJ1-2. TRBV21-1 is noted as a pseudogene. The CDR3 spans 11 residues. CDR3 in amino acids: CASSKPYGYTF. The CDR3 coding sequence is TGTGCCAGCAGCAAACCTTATGGCTACACCTTC.

This clonotype has a handful of counts. The chain is built from TRBV29-1 and TRBJ2-5, with 10 bases identical to TRBD1. The CDR3 length is 13 residues. V was pared by 6 bases and J by 4 bases, with 5 bases of the junction left unmatched. CDR1 and CDR2 from the germline V gene are SQVTM and ANQGSEA. CDR3 nucleotide sequence: TGCAGCGTCCGGGACAGGGGTGGAGAGACCCAGTACTTC. As protein: CSVRDRGGETQYF.

This rearrangement joins TRBV6-5 to TRBJ1-1, with 11 nucleotides matching TRBD1. Germline V gives CDR1 MNHEY, CDR2 SVGAGI. Unmatched junction bases numbered 6, after V lost 3 bases and J lost 9 bases. CDR3 length: 14 amino acids. As DNA, the CDR3 is TGTGCCAGCAGTTATACCGGGACAGGGGGTAAAGCTTTCTTT. Translated: CASSYTGTGGKAFF.

This clonotype was recorded a few times. This chain uses TRBV12-2 with TRBJ2-7. TRBV12-2 is shown as a pseudogene. The length of the CDR3 is 11 residues. In DNA form, the CDR3 reads TGTGCAAGTCGGTTCTCCTACGAGCAGTACTTC. Amino acid sequence: CASRFSYEQYF.